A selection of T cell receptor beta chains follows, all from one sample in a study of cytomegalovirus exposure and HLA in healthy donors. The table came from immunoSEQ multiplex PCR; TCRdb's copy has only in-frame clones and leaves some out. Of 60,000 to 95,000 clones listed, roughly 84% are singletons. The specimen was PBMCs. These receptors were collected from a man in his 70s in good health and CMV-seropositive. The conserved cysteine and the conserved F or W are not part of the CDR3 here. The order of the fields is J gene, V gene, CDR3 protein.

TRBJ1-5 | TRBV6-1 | ASSGAGWSGDQPQH
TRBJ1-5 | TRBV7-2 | ASSSVEGQPQH
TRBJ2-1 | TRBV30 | AWSRGGDSYNEQF
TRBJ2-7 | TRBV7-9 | ASSDTGGHEQY
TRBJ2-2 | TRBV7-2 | ASSFEVGVAGELF
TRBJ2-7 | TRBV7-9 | ASSLRTADFEQY
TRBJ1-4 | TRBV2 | ASSEGANEKLF
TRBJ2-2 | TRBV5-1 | ASQGGAANTGELF
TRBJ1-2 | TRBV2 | ASSETGTDGYT
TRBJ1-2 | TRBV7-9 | ASVPSQTGFWGLGGYT
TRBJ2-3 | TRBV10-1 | ASSGGTGGTSSTDTQY
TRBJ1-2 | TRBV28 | ASSLEQGNYGYT
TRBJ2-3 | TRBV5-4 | ASSLPGDTQY
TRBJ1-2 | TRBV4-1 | ASSQAGTGQGVYGYT
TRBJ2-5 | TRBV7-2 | ASSSGLAGQETQY
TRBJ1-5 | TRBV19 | ATNIVGGNQPQH
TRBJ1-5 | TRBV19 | ASSIAPGEGNQPQH
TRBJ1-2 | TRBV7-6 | ASSLATGVGYGYT
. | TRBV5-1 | ASSTGTGAEQY